This T cell receptor (beta chain) was sequenced during a study of cytomegalovirus exposure and HLA in healthy donors. The CDR3 is made up of 13 amino acids. Germline trimming cut 5 bases from V and 1 base from J; bases unmatched to any gene: 2. Germline V gives CDR1 GTSNPN, CDR2 SVGIG (reference sequence). Primers: 60 Vbeta forward and 13 Jbeta reverse. Only in-frame clones appear in the TCRdb table, and some are missing; sequencing was by immunoSEQ multiplex PCR. The sample includes tens of thousands of clones. V and J are TRBV30 and TRBJ2-1; TRBD2 agrees at 7 bases. This TCR was recovered from a man aged 45-65 years in good health and CMV-seropositive. Specimen: PBMCs. The CDR3 region is CAWLADSYNEQFF. Here the CDR3 DNA reads TGTGCCTGGCTAGCGGATTCCTACAATGAGCAGTTCTTC.